Given below is one T cell receptor beta chain in context. What it recognizes is unknown. The record originates from a study of T-cell reconstitution after alpha-beta-depleted transplantation in children. The study's findings and limits: Fresh T-cell production supplied most of the T-cell counts and diversity seen one year after transplant.

Trimming cost V 6 bases and J 5 bases, with 15 bases left between them. Looked up from germline, CDR1 is SGHRS and CDR2 is YFSETQ. The CDR3 covers 13 residues. Unique molecular identifiers were built into the TCRbeta library. TCRdb passed the PCR reads through MiXCR, listing each CDR3 protein once. Of 750,000 to 950,000 distinct CDR3 sequences in the sample, approximately 15% are singletons; the top ten hold 5%. The chain recombines TRBV5-1 with TRBJ2-7, with D maybe TRBD1 (5 bases). This specimen was PBMCs, mostly from graft donor cells, taken 360 days after TCRalphabeta/CD19-depleted stem cell transplant. The origin of this receptor is a male patient between 10 and 17 years old who had a stem cell transplant for acute lymphoblastic leukemia, so the T cells may come from the graft donor. CDR3 residues: CASTRQGFDEQYF. CDR3 DNA: TGCGCCAGCACGAGGCAGGGTTTCGACGAGCAGTACTTC.